A single sample is the source of the 26 T cell receptor beta chains below, sequenced in a study of patients and donors after allogeneic stem cell transplantation. TCRdb re-derived calls from the RT-PCR reads in MiXCR, one entry per CDR3 protein. The sample comprises approximately 160,000 distinct CDR3 sequences, roughly 22% of which are singletons, and about 24% rests with the top ten. The sequenced sample was blood, either unsorted or a sorted T cell fraction (not recorded which). Receptor source: a human donor who was either an allogeneic HSCT recipient or a stem cell or donor lymphocyte infusion donor (not recorded which). It is not recorded whose cells these are; they may come from a transplant donor.

This clonotype has just a few counts. V is TRBV20-1 and J is TRBJ2-1; 8 bases match TRBD2. Germline V gene data show CDR1 as DFQATT and CDR2 as SNEGSKA (reference sequence). CDR3 size: 15 residues. The trim removed 3 bases at V and 2 bases at J, leaving 6 bases unmatched. CDR3 residues: CSARERGSPYNEQFF. CDR3 coding DNA: TGCAGTGCTAGGGAGCGGGGGTCCCCCTACAATGAGCAGTTCTTC.

This clonotype was seen repeatedly, ten times or more. The gene calls are TRBV4-2 and TRBJ1-1, with D perhaps TRBD1 (5 bases). The length of the CDR3 is 14 residues. Germline CDR1 is LGHNA and CDR2 is YNFKEQ. The ends were cut back, 7 bases at V and 0 bases at J, with 12 bases in the middle. CDR3 amino acids: CASKQENLNTEAFF. The CDR3 nucleotides read TGTGCCAGCAAACAGGAGAATCTGAACACTGAAGCTTTCTTT.

The chain carries TRBV5-1 and TRBJ2-5, with D perhaps being TRBD1 or TRBD2 (5 bases each). With 1 base removed from V and 7 bases from J, the gap between germline ends came to 11 bases. From germline, CDR1 is SGHRS and CDR2 YFSETQ. This CDR3 is 13 amino acids long. The CDR3 nucleotides read TGCGCCAGCAGCTTGTTTGCAGGGAGGACCCAGTACTTC. Protein sequence: CASSLFAGRTQYF.

A remark on this clonotype: A read error is possible here, since a much larger clone lies one base away. The genes are TRBV29-1 and TRBJ1-1; unclear D gene. The CDR3 extends over 13 amino acids. Germline values: CDR1 SQVTM, CDR2 ANQGSEA. In DNA, the CDR3 is TGCAGCGTCGCTGGGTGGGAGAACACTGAAGCTTACTTT. Translated: CSVAGWENTEAYF.

The rearrangement joins TRBV5-1 to TRBJ2-3, with D tentatively TRBD1 (5 bases). V was cut by 0 bases and J by 4 bases, with 6 bases left in between. This CDR3 comprises 13 residues. Per germline, CDR1 SGHRS and CDR2 YFSETQ. The CDR3 region has the DNA TGCGCCAGCAGCTTGGAAGGGGCAGATACGCAGTATTTT. The encoded protein is CASSLEGADTQYF.

The sample holds a few counts of this clonotype. The gene calls are TRBV7-6 and TRBJ2-1, with no clear D. Germline lookup yields CDR1 SGHVS and CDR2 FNYEAQ. The CDR3 consists of 14 residues. Trimming took off 4 bases at V and 5 bases at J, with 12 bases between the two ends. In nucleotides, the CDR3 is TGTGCCAGCAGCTCGACGGACGAGAACAATGAGCAGTTCTTC. Amino acids: CASSSTDENNEQFF.

The V call is TRBV11-3, the J call TRBJ2-7; D tentatively fits TRBD1 or TRBD2 (6 bases each). This CDR3 comprises 16 residues. Trimming pared 1 base from V and 7 bases from J, leaving 20 bases between. Germline assignment: CDR1 SGHNT and CDR2 YENEEA. The CDR3 DNA is TGTGCCAGCAGCTTAGCCAACCCGAGGGGGGAGAGTGAGCAGTACTTC. Its protein product is CASSLANPRGESEQYF.

This clonotype was seen only a few times. The chain links TRBV24-1 to TRBJ2-7; D uncertain. In germline, CDR1 is KGHDR, CDR2 SFDVKD. The CDR3 runs to 13 residues. V lost 3 bases and J 3 bases, leaving 8 bases between the germline ends. The CDR3 DNA reads TGTGCCACCAGTGATAACGACGGCTACGAGCAGTACTTC. It encodes CATSDNDGYEQYF.

In its sample, this clonotype was seen a few times. The chain couples TRBV29-1 to TRBJ2-2; 8 bases align to TRBD1. The CDR3 length is 15 residues. The germline V gene encodes CDR1 SQVTM and CDR2 ANQGSEA. The J segment lost 5 bases and the V segment lost 3 bases, leaving 8 bases of the junction unmatched. The CDR3 coding sequence is TGCAGCGTTGAGAAAAGGACAGGGAAAACCGGGGAGCTGTTTTTT. This encodes CSVEKRTGKTGELFF.

The chain employs TRBV7-2 and TRBJ2-4; D remains unclear. The CDR3 contains 15 residues. The V gene lost 4 bases and the J gene lost 0 bases, with 10 bases spanning the gap. Looked up from germline, CDR1 is SGHTA and CDR2 is FQGNSA. The CDR3 DNA follows: TGTGCCAGCAGCTCAGAACTGGTAGCCAAAAACATTCAGTACTTC. Translation gives CASSSELVAKNIQYF.

The chain joins TRBV9 to TRBJ1-5; no firm D call. Trimming took off 0 bases at V and 4 bases at J, with 11 bases between the two ends. The germline CDR1 and CDR2 sequences are SGDLS and YYNGEE. The CDR3 is 15 amino acids. The CDR3 reads CASSVGVVGNQPQHF. The CDR3 region has the DNA TGTGCCAGCAGCGTAGGGGTAGTAGGAAATCAGCCCCAGCATTTT. Filled out from reference TRBV9 and TRBJ1-5, the complete variable domain reads DSGVTQTPKHLITATGQRVTLRCSPRSGDLSVYWYQQSLDQGLQFLIQYYNGEERAKGNILERFSAQQFPDLHSELNLSSLELGDSALYFCASSVGVVGNQPQHFGDGTRLSIL.

This clonotype appeared a few times. The J gene is TRBJ1-6, the V gene TRBV6-2 or TRBV6-3; D is ambiguous. The CDR3 runs to 13 residues. V lost 5 bases and J 11 bases, leaving 13 bases between the germline ends. Germline CDR1 reads MNHEY; CDR2 reads SVGEGT. The CDR3 bases are TGTGCCAGCAGTCCAGGACCCGGGGCACCCCTCCACTTT. It translates to CASSPGPGAPLHF.

Only a few counts were recorded for this clonotype. This rearrangement joins TRBV5-6 to TRBJ2-5; possible D gene TRBD1, 6 bases. This CDR3 has 17 amino acids. The V and J ends lost 0 bases and 1 base respectively, with 16 bases between them. The V gene's germline CDR1 is SGHDT and CDR2 YYEEEE. CDR3 region: CASSLEERGHLQETQYF. The CDR3 DNA sequence: TGTGCCAGCAGCTTGGAGGAGAGGGGACACCTCCAAGAGACCCAGTACTTC.

In this sample, this clonotype turned up a few times. This chain joins TRBV18 and TRBJ2-7; 7 bases are shared with TRBD2. V lost 3 bases and J lost 5; bases outside the gene matches: 4. Per the germline V gene, CDR1 is KGHSH and CDR2 is LQKENI. The length of the CDR3 is 13 residues. The CDR3 DNA reads as TGTGCCAGCTCACCCGGGACTACCGACGAGCAGTACTTC. It is translated as CASSPGTTDEQYF.

This clonotype occurred a few times. The chain employs TRBV7-8 and TRBJ1-1; D unresolved. Trimming cost V 5 bases and J 1 base, with 8 bases left between them. The CDR3 length is 13 residues. Germline loops: CDR1 SGHVS, CDR2 FQNEAQ. The CDR3 coding sequence is TGTGCCAGCAGCCGCGACACGAACACTGAAGCTTTCTTT. Protein sequence: CASSRDTNTEAFF.

The rearrangement uses TRBV19 and TRBJ2-2; 15 nucleotides agree with TRBD2. CDR3 size: 19 residues. After removal of 0 bases from V and 3 bases from J, the junction contained 5 bases not matched to a gene. Germline values: CDR1 LNHDA, CDR2 SQIVND (reference sequence). As DNA, the CDR3 is TGTGCCAGTAGTATAGACGGACTAGCGGGAGGGAACTACACCGGGGAGCTGTTTTTT. Its protein product is CASSIDGLAGGNYTGELFF.

The chain combines TRBV19 with TRBJ2-5, with D possibly being TRBD1 or TRBD2 (5 bases each). CDR3 length: 13 amino acids. V lost 5 bases to trimming and J lost 4 bases, with 11 bases between them. CDR1 and CDR2 (germline): LNHDA, SQIVND (reference sequence). CDR3: CASSSMRGETQYF. In DNA, the CDR3 is TGTGCCAGTAGTTCCATGAGGGGAGAGACCCAGTACTTC.

The chain couples TRBV3-1 to TRBJ1-6, with a weak D call TRBD1 (6 bases). The CDR3 runs to 16 residues. Germline loops: CDR1 LGHDT, CDR2 YNNKEL (reference sequence). V lost 4 bases, J lost 7 bases, and 17 bases lay in between. CDR3 sequence (DNA): TGTGCCAGCAGCCCCTGGGGGGCCGACGGGAATTCACCCCTCCACTTT. It specifies CASSPWGADGNSPLHF.

This clonotype was seen ten or more times. The gene calls are TRBV6-5 and TRBJ1-4; the D is unclear. Germline assignment: CDR1 MNHEY and CDR2 SVGAGI. Deletions cut 0 bases from V and 0 bases from J, with 14 bases between. CDR3 length: 18 amino acids. CDR3 bases: TGTGCCAGCAGTTACTCGATTGGTATCGGGCCAACTAATGAAAAACTGTTTTTT. This sequence encodes CASSYSIGIGPTNEKLFF.

The CDR3 nucleotides are TGTGCCAGCAGCTTAGCCCAGGAGGGGCGGGAGCAGTACTTC. Translated, it gives CASSLAQEGREQYF. This chain links TRBV7-6 with TRBJ2-7, with a possible D match to TRBD2 (6 bases). CDR1 and CDR2 from the germline V gene are SGHVS and FNYEAQ. The V gene lost 0 bases and the J gene lost 7 bases, with 13 bases spanning the gap. The CDR3 runs to 14 residues.

This clonotype was detected only a few times. This chain links TRBV29-1 with TRBJ2-3, with TRBD1 matching 10 bases. CDR1 SQVTM and CDR2 ANQGSEA come from the germline V gene. The ends lost 7 bases at V and 5 bases at J; junction bases unmatched: 6. The CDR3 sequence is 13 residues long. CDR3 amino acids: CSARQGAGDTQYF. The CDR3 bases are TGCAGCGCCCGACAGGGGGCGGGAGATACGCAGTATTTT.

V is TRBV18 and J is TRBJ1-6; 7 nucleotides align to TRBD1. V was pared by 3 bases and J by 7 bases, with 9 bases of the junction left unmatched. This CDR3 comprises 16 residues. In germline, CDR1 is KGHSH, CDR2 LQKENI. The CDR3 nucleotides read TGTGCCAGCTCACCCCCTGTCTGGGACAGAAATTCACCCCTCCACTTT. The encoded protein is CASSPPVWDRNSPLHF.

CDR3 amino acids: CASTFGQGAYEQFF. CDR3 in DNA: TGTGCCAGCACCTTCGGACAGGGGGCATATGAGCAGTTCTTC. The V gene is TRBV6-5, the J gene TRBJ2-1, with 11 bases aligning to TRBD1. The junction had 7 bases not matched to a gene; V was cut back by 7 bases and J by 8 bases. CDR1 is MNHEY, CDR2 SVGAGI, per germline. The CDR3 sequence is 14 residues long.

This chain joins TRBV20-1 and TRBJ1-2; D may be TRBD1 (5 bases). In germline, CDR1 is DFQATT, CDR2 SNEGSKA (reference sequence). Trimming stripped 5 bases from V and 4 bases from J, with 11 bases between. This CDR3 region has 12 residues. CDR3 nucleotide sequence: TGCAGTGCTGGGACCGAGCGCTATGGCTACACCTTC. Protein: CSAGTERYGYTF.

This clonotype appeared many times. The chain couples TRBV27 to TRBJ1-5; D is perhaps TRBD1 (5 bases). CDR1 and CDR2 from the germline V gene are MNHEY and SMNVEV (reference sequence). Deletions cut 9 bases from V and 4 bases from J, with 16 bases between. This CDR3 region has 14 residues. CDR3 bases: TGTGCCAGTCGATTGGCAGGGCATAATCAGCCCCAGCATTTT. Translated, it gives CASRLAGHNQPQHF.

The sample holds a few counts of this clonotype. The V and J genes are TRBV12-3 or TRBV12-4 and TRBJ2-5; D might be TRBD2 (5 bases). Trimming shortened V by 6 bases and J by 5 bases, and 19 bases separated the two germline ends. The CDR3 has 15 amino acids. DNA of the CDR3: TGTGCCAGCAGGGGAGTCTATGGGGTTCGGGAGACCCAGTACTTC. Translating it yields CASRGVYGVRETQYF.